Below, 25 T cell receptor beta chains from the same sample are listed, as sequenced in a study of shared clonotypes between healthy human individuals. TCRdb's table, derived via immunoSEQ multiplex PCR, lists solely in-frame clones and lacks some. This table holds just under 350,000 clones, around 67% found once. Sequencing was performed on memory CD4+ T cells sorted from blood. The subset was: CD45RA-negative fraction. The origin of the receptors is a man aged 30-40 years in good health.

V usage is TRBV29-1 and J usage is TRBJ1-4, with a weak D call TRBD1 (5 bases). This CDR3 comprises 13 residues. Trimming took off 3 bases at V and 7 bases at J, with 12 bases between the two ends. Germline CDR1 and CDR2: SQVTM and ANQGSEA. The CDR3 protein is CSVEHGAGEKLFF. As DNA, the CDR3 is TGCAGCGTTGAGCATGGGGCTGGTGAAAAACTGTTTTTT.

The chain joins TRBV10-2 to TRBJ2-5; D call uncertain. The CDR3 spans 12 residues. Germline lookup yields CDR1 WSHSY and CDR2 SAAADI. Trimming removed 2 bases from V and 7 bases from J, with 8 bases in between. CDR3 region: CASSEGRTTQYF. CDR3 sequence (DNA): TGCGCCAGCAGTGAGGGCAGGACGACCCAGTACTTC.

This clone was observed a few times. The rearrangement uses TRBV4-3 and TRBJ1-4, with D tentatively TRBD1 (5 bases). V was trimmed by 3 bases and J by 6 bases, leaving 17 bases between them. Germline values: CDR1 LGHNA, CDR2 YSLEER. The CDR3 runs 16 residues. The CDR3 spells CASSQGPGEGDEKLFF. The CDR3 DNA follows: TGCGCCAGCAGCCAGGGCCCGGGGGAGGGAGATGAAAAACTGTTTTTT.

The V call is TRBV25-1, the J call TRBJ2-7, with TRBD2 as a possible D gene (6 bases). Looked up from germline, CDR1 is MGHDK and CDR2 is SYGVNS. The V end was cut by 4 bases, the J end by 3 bases, with 10 bases between. The CDR3 is made up of 13 amino acids. CDR3 nucleotides: TGTGCCAGCAGTGGGGCGGGACTCTACGAGCAGTACTTC. Translating it yields CASSGAGLYEQYF.

At least ten counts were recorded for this clone. This chain links TRBV28 with TRBJ2-5; TRBD2 aligns across 12 bases. Germline assignment: CDR1 MDHEN and CDR2 SYDVKM. J was trimmed by 2 bases and V by 4 bases; bases with no gene match: 8. The length of the CDR3 is 17 residues. The CDR3 nucleotides are TGTGCCAGCAGTTCGCTAGCGGGAGGGGGTCCGCAAGAGACCCAGTACTTC. It encodes CASSSLAGGGPQETQYF.

The CDR3 coding sequence is TGTGCCATCAGTGAGTCAACGGGATCGCGAGAGACCCAGTACTTC. Translation gives CAISESTGSRETQYF. The V and J genes are TRBV10-3 and TRBJ2-5; weak D call: TRBD2 (5 bases). Germline CDR1 reads ENHRY; CDR2 reads SYGVKD. There are 15 residues in the CDR3. V lost 0 bases and J 4 bases, leaving 12 bases between the germline ends.

This clone came up a few times. This CDR3 reads CASSQDGAYEQYF. The CDR3 DNA sequence: TGCGCCAGCAGCCAAGACGGTGCCTACGAGCAGTACTTC. This rearrangement joins TRBV4-1 to TRBJ2-7; D unresolved. With 0 bases removed from V and 2 bases from J, the gap between germline ends came to 5 bases. The CDR3 covers 13 residues. CDR1 MGHRA and CDR2 YSYEKL come from the germline V gene.

V is TRBV19 and J is TRBJ2-1, with TRBD2 identical over 8 bases. Germline V CDR1 and CDR2: LNHDA, SQIVND (reference sequence). V shed 1 base, J shed 4 bases, and the junction held 9 bases outside the gene matches. The CDR3 contains 17 residues. The CDR3 loop reads CASSIALRASGYNEQFF. In DNA, the CDR3 is TGTGCCAGTAGTATAGCCCTCCGGGCTAGCGGGTACAATGAGCAGTTCTTC.

V usage is TRBV18 and J usage is TRBJ2-6; the D gene is possibly TRBD2 (6 bases). The CDR3 totals 17 residues. Germline CDR1 reads KGHSH; CDR2 reads LQKENI. Trimming pared 3 bases from V and 0 bases from J, leaving 12 bases between. The CDR3 DNA follows: TGTGCCAGCTCACCCTCCGGGGGAAACTCTGGGGCCAACGTCCTGACTTTC. Protein sequence: CASSPSGGNSGANVLTF. The whole variable domain, remainder taken from reference TRBV18 and TRBJ2-6, is NAGVMQNPRHLVRRRGQEARLRCSPMKGHSHVYWYRQLPEEGLKFMVYLQKENIIDESGMPKERFSAEFPKEGPSILRIQQVVRGDSAAYFCASSPSGGNSGANVLTFGAGSRLTVL.

To note about this clone: A junction boundary mismatches the germline segment, possibly from a read error. The chain employs TRBV7-7 and TRBJ2-1; D is perhaps TRBD2 (7 bases). Looked up from germline, CDR1 is SSHAT and CDR2 is FNYEAQ (reference sequence). The CDR3 totals 16 residues. CDR3 bases: TGTGCTAGCAGCTTAGAAGGAGGGGGAGGGTCAAATGAGCAGTTCTTC. This gives the protein CASSLEGGGGSNEQFF. Using reference TRBV7-7 and TRBJ2-1 for the parts outside the CDR3, the full variable domain is GAGVSQSPRYKVTKRGQDVTLRCDPISSHATLYWYQQALGQGPEFLTYFNYEAQPDKSGLPSDRFSAERPEGSISTLTIQRTEQRDSAMYRCASSLEGGGGSNEQFFGPGTRLTVL.

V usage is TRBV5-5 and J usage is TRBJ2-3; D is undetermined. Germline assignment: CDR1 SGHKS and CDR2 YYEKEE (reference sequence). The CDR3 contains 13 residues. V was pared by 0 bases and J by 1 base, with 3 bases between. The CDR3 DNA is TGTGCCAGCAGCTTGGTCGGCACAGATACGCAGTATTTT. Its translation is CASSLVGTDTQYF.

This clone was recorded only once. The chain recombines TRBV19 with TRBJ2-3, with 9 bases fitting TRBD1. Germline V CDR1 and CDR2: LNHDA, SQIVND (reference sequence). V was clipped by 8 bases and J by 3 bases; unmatched bases: 15. The CDR3 is 17 amino acids. CDR3 in DNA: TGTGCCAGTCAAAGCGTTGGGACCGGGACAGGGACAGATACGCAGTATTTT. Amino acids: CASQSVGTGTGTDTQYF.

The chain is built from TRBV2 and TRBJ1-5; a weak D match, TRBD1 (5 bases). Germline V CDR1 and CDR2: SNHLY, FYNNEI. The V end was cut by 1 base, the J end by 6 bases, with 13 bases between. The CDR3 is 15 amino acids. DNA for the CDR3: TGTGCCAGCAGTGAAGATAGGCAGGGCGGTCAGCCCCAGCATTTT. This encodes CASSEDRQGGQPQHF.

J is TRBJ2-1 and V is TRBV30; D is perhaps TRBD2 (5 bases). In germline, CDR1 is GTSNPN, CDR2 SVGIG (reference sequence). The CDR3 extends over 15 amino acids. Trimming pared 0 bases from V and 6 bases from J, leaving 15 bases between. The CDR3 DNA reads TGTGCCTGGAGTGTACTAGGGAGTAATTCCAATGAGCAGTTCTTC. This gives the protein CAWSVLGSNSNEQFF.

This clone was seen repeatedly, ten times or more. V usage is TRBV5-6 and J usage is TRBJ2-1; D gene unclear. V shed 3 bases and J shed 9 bases, with 16 bases lying between them. The CDR3 spans 14 residues. Germline V gene data show CDR1 as SGHDT and CDR2 as YYEEEE. CDR3 nucleotide sequence: TGTGCCAGCAGCTCCACTCGACGGAAAACTGAGCAGTTCTTC. Protein: CASSSTRRKTEQFF.

The V gene is TRBV11-2, the J gene TRBJ2-7; the D gene could be TRBD1 or TRBD2 (5 bases each). In germline, CDR1 is SGHAT, CDR2 FQNNGV. Trimming took 5 bases from V and 4 from J, leaving 18 bases between them. This CDR3 is 15 amino acids long. CDR3 region: CASSQRGQGVYEQYF. Written as DNA, the CDR3 is TGTGCCAGCAGCCAGAGGGGCCAGGGAGTGTACGAGCAGTACTTC.

CDR3: CASSEAGAGYYEQYF. CDR3 DNA sequence: TGTGCCAGCAGCGAAGCTGGGGCGGGATACTACGAGCAGTACTTC. The chain recombines TRBV9 with TRBJ2-7, with a possible D match to TRBD2 (6 bases). The CDR3 has 15 residues. Trimming left V 3 bases short and J 3 bases short, with 16 bases between. Germline V gives CDR1 SGDLS, CDR2 YYNGEE.

A note on this clone: Different DNA sequences within this sample yield the same CDR3. This chain joins TRBV5-1 and TRBJ1-3; no firm D call. Germline CDR1 is SGHRS and CDR2 is YFSETQ. The V end lost 2 bases, the J end lost 0 bases, and 9 bases lay between the germline ends. The CDR3 extends over 15 amino acids. The CDR3 spells CASSLNDNSGNTIYF. The CDR3 coding sequence is TGCGCCAGCAGCTTAAACGACAACTCTGGAAACACCATATATTTT.

This clone was seen a single time. The chain is built from TRBV29-1 and TRBJ2-3, with 7 bases fitting TRBD2. J was trimmed by 0 bases and V by 7 bases; bases with no gene match: 7. Germline CDR1 is SQVTM and CDR2 is ANQGSEA. The CDR3 is 14 amino acids. CDR3 coding DNA: TGCAGCGGGACTAGGGATCCGAGCACAGATACGCAGTATTTT. Amino acid sequence: CSGTRDPSTDTQYF.

This clone appeared a single time. This chain links TRBV6-1 with TRBJ1-1; no firm D call. The CDR3 runs to 13 residues. The germline V and J ends were trimmed by 0 bases and 1 base, with 3 bases remaining between them. Germline CDR1 and CDR2: MNHNS and SASEGT. The CDR3 DNA is TGTGCCAGCAGTGAAGCGAGGAACACTGAAGCTTTCTTT. Translated: CASSEARNTEAFF.

Worth noting for this clone: This CDR3 is also generated by other DNA sequences in the sample. The chain links TRBV29-1 to TRBJ2-5, with TRBD1 matching 7 bases. The CDR3 runs 14 residues. Germline assignment: CDR1 SQVTM and CDR2 ANQGSEA. Trimming cost V 1 base and J 5 bases; bases outside gene matches: 7. The CDR3 region is CSVEGQGVGETQYF. The CDR3 DNA follows: TGCAGCGTTGAAGGTCAGGGGGTAGGGGAGACCCAGTACTTC.

V and J are TRBV7-9 and TRBJ2-1; 11 nucleotides line up with TRBD1. This CDR3 region has 15 residues. CDR1 and CDR2 from the germline V gene are SEHNR and FQNEAQ (reference sequence). The V and J ends lost 5 bases and 5 bases, in that order; junction bases with no gene match: 5. The CDR3 protein is CASSPGTGGNNEQFF. In DNA, the CDR3 is TGTGCCAGCAGCCCCGGGACAGGGGGGAACAATGAGCAGTTCTTC.

The chain carries TRBV25-1 and TRBJ2-1; D gene ambiguous. Trimming took 3 bases from V and 12 from J, leaving 15 bases between them. Germline CDR1 and CDR2: MGHDK and SYGVNS. This CDR3 comprises 13 residues. This CDR3 is CASSEVSPDAQFF. The CDR3 DNA reads TGTGCCAGCAGTGAGGTTAGCCCGGATGCGCAGTTCTTC.

The V and J genes are TRBV1 and TRBJ2-7; the table's D call, TRBD2, was not checked against the DNA. TRBV1 is a known pseudogene. This CDR3 spans 12 amino acids. CDR3 protein: CTSSSTPAGEYF. The CDR3, as DNA: TGCACCAGCAGCTCCACCCCAGCCGGGGAGTACTTC.

Ten or more counts support this clone. The chain joins TRBV7-6 to TRBJ1-3; D perhaps matches TRBD1 (5 bases). The CDR3 totals 17 residues. The V end was cut by 1 base, the J end by 4 bases, with 17 bases between. Germline loops: CDR1 SGHVS, CDR2 FNYEAQ. The CDR3 DNA reads as TGTGCCAGCAGCTTAGGAGCAAGGGGCGCGTTAGGAAACACCATATATTTT. Translation gives CASSLGARGALGNTIYF.